This T cell receptor (beta chain) was obtained from a study of beta chain features in type 1 diabetes. Study-wide context: In all, about 100,000,000 sorted cells from all samples were analyzed.

Expressed TCRB transcripts were sequenced because the isolated RNA had all been reverse transcribed beforehand. The protocol was immunoSEQ multiplex PCR, while the TCRdb copy is restricted to in-frame clones and leaves out a portion. The data hold 200,000 to 250,000 clones, with approximately 11% observed a single time. Germline CDR1 reads LNHNV; CDR2 reads YYDKDF (reference sequence). V lost 0 bases and J lost 4, with 12 bases in between. The CDR3 is 15 amino acids. This TCR derives from a man younger than 30 in good health. Sequencing was done on a sample of central memory CD4+ T cells from blood. The rearrangement links TRBV15 to TRBJ2-5; the D gene is possibly TRBD1 (5 bases). CDR3 nucleotide sequence: TGTGCCACCAGCAGAGATCAGGGTAGGAGAGAGACCCAGTACTTC. This encodes CATSRDQGRRETQYF.